The entry that follows covers one T cell receptor (beta chain) sequence. It has no known antigen specificity. No much larger clone is present one base from it, and per-base qualities are unavailable. This sample's time point label indicates: pre-treatment baseline. Blood samples were taken at two points: before treatment (T0) and at week 3 (W3), which came after the first cycle of checkpoint blockade. Except for a couple of patients with rapid clinical progression, response was assessed 12 weeks after the first infusion by RECIST 1.1; disease control meant complete response, partial response or stable disease. Any patient who had received prior systemic cancer treatment, was on concomitant immunosuppressant therapy or had synchronous other active malignancies was excluded. TCR beta was sequenced in both bulk PBMC and plasma cell-free DNA in order to track circulating cells as well as T cell turnover. Lymphoprep and SepMate tubes were used to isolate PBMC from blood, and red cell lysis was then performed. QIAamp DNA Blood Mini kits were used to extract DNA from PBMC and from sorted T cell subsets.

These data belong to a study of blood T cell dynamics during melanoma immunotherapy (TCRdb year 2020). About the study as a whole: Patients had metastatic melanoma and received first-line pembrolizumab or nivolumab plus ipilimumab as standard of care in the United Kingdom. Consecutive patients formed a training cohort, and a further independent group of patients from the same centre was pooled into an external validation set. To identify early correlates of response, the study profiled peripheral T cell receptor repertoires in patients with metastatic melanoma before and after one cycle of checkpoint inhibitor therapy. Broad study findings and their caveats: Whether the T cell clones behind the repertoire changes were melanoma-specific or instead reflected general immune activation was something the study could not determine. Unlike progressors, patients who went on to achieve disease control showed a bifurcated reorganization of the PBMC repertoire at W3, with either increased clonality or increased diversity. The relatively small sample size was acknowledged as potentially limiting generalization of the results.

A fixed 350 ng of DNA was loaded for every bulk PBMC sample. Following the manufacturer instructions, the immunoSEQ TCRb Assay kit was used to amplify TCR beta CDR3 sequences from genomic DNA. The KAPA Library Quantification Kit for Illumina platforms was used to quantify pooled libraries by qPCR. Pooled libraries were clustered at 0.6-1.1 pM and sequenced on an Illumina NextSeq 500. Concerning the study's data processing: The TCR data were analyzed using immunoSEQ ANALYZER and the R LymphoSeq package. A rearrangement efficiency score was calculated as productive divided by the sum of productive and non-productive CDR3 sequences. Clonality was assessed using the Gini coefficient and diversity using the Renyi index at alpha=1, with pairwise comparisons between timepoints within each patient. Clonal relatedness used an edit distance of 3, and repertoire similarity used the Bhattacharyya coefficient, both computed in LymphoSeq. Linear discriminant analysis on week-3 changes in clonality and diversity was built with the R MASS and caret packages to classify response. This immuneACCESS table, as held by TCRdb, lists in-frame sequences with V and J called but not all clones. Of the missing ones, under half trace to an unresolved V gene in checked studies; the others have no known cause. The V and J calls and clone size were taken over from that table, and D and trimming were inferred from the DNA. This sample gives 17,000 or so clones in total; 83% of them show up just once. Jointly, the top ten make up more than 6.5% of the sample.

From cysteine to phenylalanine, the CDR3 is 15 amino acids long. Only CDR3 DNA is held: 45 bases, read in frame from base 1. V drops 3 bases and J drops 0 bases, leaving 11 bases in between. For CDR1 and CDR2, the germline V gene lists SGDLS and YYNGEE. The V and J genes are TRBV9 and TRBJ2-3; perhaps TRBD2 is the D gene, with 6 bases matching. Sequenced material: blood, taken from a patient treated with checkpoint blockade. The clonotype was recovered from a human donor with melanoma. The DNA sequence follows: TGTGCCAGCAGCGGGGCGGGGTCAAGCACAGATACGCAGTATTTT. It is translated as CASSGAGSSTDTQYF.